These T cell receptor beta chains were read from a single sample in a study of cytomegalovirus exposure and HLA in healthy donors. TCRdb's table, derived via immunoSEQ multiplex PCR, lists solely in-frame clones and lacks some. The repertoire holds roughly 130,000 clones, with 80% as singletons. The sequenced sample was PBMCs. Receptors were obtained from a woman in her forties in good health and CMV-seronegative. Each CDR3 is given with its conserved first and last residue. The D gene is left open where the match is weak. Not all rows give a size; the values are once, few, many and, for expanded clones, a class.

TRBV27	TRBD2	TRBJ2-7	-	CASSFSGSYEQYF	TGTGCCAGCAGTTTTAGCGGGAGCTACGAGCAGTACTTC
TRBV7-2	-	TRBJ2-1	-	CASSPEDIYNEQFF	TGTGCCAGCAGCCCAGAGGATATCTACAATGAGCAGTTCTTC
TRBV7-6	-	TRBJ2-5	once	CASSFSTGQETQYF	TGTGCCAGCAGCTTTTCGACAGGCCAAGAGACCCAGTACTTC
TRBV2	-	TRBJ1-6	-	CASSAGRVNNSPLHF	TGTGCCAGCAGTGCGGGCAGGGTGAATAATTCACCCCTCCACTTT
TRBV29-1	-	TRBJ2-1	-	CSVGGHEQFF	TGCAGCGTCGGGGGTCATGAGCAGTTCTTC
TRBV5-6	TRBD2	TRBJ2-1	-	CASSPKAGLSYNEQFF	TGTGCCAGCAGCCCGAAAGCGGGATTGTCCTACAATGAGCAGTTCTTC
TRBV10-3	TRBD2	TRBJ2-3	-	CAISESASGNEDTQYF	TGTGCCATCAGTGAGTCTGCTAGCGGGAATGAAGATACGCAGTATTTT
TRBV27	-	TRBJ1-4	-	CASTSAQGGKLFF	TGTGCCAGCACCTCAGCCCAGGGCGGAAAACTGTTTTTT
TRBV19	-	TRBJ2-3	-	CASSLGQRRDTQYF	TGTGCCAGTTCCTTAGGACAGCGGAGAGATACGCAGTATTTT
TRBV19	-	TRBJ1-4	-	CASSFIDRGGGNEKLFF	TGTGCCAGTAGTTTCATCGACCGAGGGGGTGGTAATGAAAAACTGTTTTTT
TRBV7-2	TRBD1	TRBJ1-3	-	CASSLETGSGNTIYF	TGTGCCAGCAGCTTAGAGACAGGGTCTGGAAACACCATATATTTT
TRBV5-1	TRBD2	TRBJ2-3	-	CASSWTGTSGSGDTQYF	TGCGCCAGCAGCTGGACCGGGACTAGCGGGAGTGGAGATACGCAGTATTTT
TRBV14	-	TRBJ1-3	-	CASSPGTPRTIYF	TGTGCCAGCAGCCCCGGGACACCCAGGACCATATATTTT
TRBV7-2	-	TRBJ1-6	-	CASRPDQGTGNSPLHF	TGTGCCAGCAGACCCGACCAGGGGACGGGCAATTCACCCCTCCACTTT
TRBV5-6	TRBD2	TRBJ2-1	-	CASSSGGAVGEQFF	TGTGCCAGCAGTAGCGGGGGGGCCGTTGGTGAGCAGTTCTTC
TRBV28	TRBD2	TRBJ2-2	-	CASSLTGPGLVSGELFF	TGTGCCAGCAGTTTGACAGGCCCGGGACTAGTGTCCGGGGAGCTGTTTTTT
TRBV27	TRBD1	TRBJ2-7	-	CASRGQGGPYEQYF	TGTGCCAGCAGGGGACAGGGGGGGCCCTACGAGCAGTACTTC
TRBV9	-	TRBJ1-2	-	CASSVAIQSYGYTF	TGTGCCAGCAGCGTAGCGATACAGTCCTATGGCTACACCTTC
TRBV9	-	TRBJ2-1	-	CASSRTPSYNEQFF	TGTGCCAGCAGTCGGACTCCCTCCTACAATGAGCAGTTCTTC
TRBV28	-	TRBJ1-2	-	CASSLGQSNYGYTF	TGTGCCAGCAGCCTCGGACAGAGTAACTATGGCTACACCTTC
TRBV19	-	TRBJ1-3	-	CASSRLQGSGNTIYF	TGTGCCAGTAGTCGTCTACAGGGATCTGGAAACACCATATATTTT
TRBV27	-	TRBJ2-7	-	CASSLGATLAEQYF	TGTGCCAGCAGTTTGGGGGCGACGCTTGCCGAGCAGTACTTC
TRBV9	TRBD1	TRBJ1-3	-	CASSVGTGGNSGNTIYF	TGTGCCAGCAGCGTAGGGACAGGGGGTAACTCTGGAAACACCATATATTTT